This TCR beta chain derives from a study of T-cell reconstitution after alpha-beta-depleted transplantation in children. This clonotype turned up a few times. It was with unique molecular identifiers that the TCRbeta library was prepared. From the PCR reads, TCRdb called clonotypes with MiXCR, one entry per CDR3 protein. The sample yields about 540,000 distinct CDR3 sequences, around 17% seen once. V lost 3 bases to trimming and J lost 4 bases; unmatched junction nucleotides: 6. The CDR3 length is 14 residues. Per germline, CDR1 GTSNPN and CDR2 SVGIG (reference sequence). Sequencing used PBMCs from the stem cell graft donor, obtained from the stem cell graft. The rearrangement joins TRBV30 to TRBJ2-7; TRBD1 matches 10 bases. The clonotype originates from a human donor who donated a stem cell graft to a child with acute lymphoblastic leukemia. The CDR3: CAWRRGQGPYEQYF. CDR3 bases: TGTGCCTGGAGGAGGGGACAGGGGCCATACGAGCAGTACTTC.